Listed below are T cell receptor beta chains from one sample, sequenced in a study of T cell responses to AZD1222 COVID-19 vaccine. Clones were read by immunoSEQ multiplex PCR, and TCRdb kept only the in-frame ones, dropping some. Here the sample spans 90,000 to 120,000 clones, 86% being singletons. The sample was peripheral blood, taken on day 0 of AZD1222 vaccination. These receptors were collected from an adult in good health. CDR3s include the opening cysteine and the closing phenylalanine or tryptophan. A D gene is named only where the DNA matches it firmly. Some rows have no size entry. The others give once, few or many, or a class for an expanded clone.

CDR3 protein | CDR3 DNA | J gene | D gene | clone size | V gene
CASSQGMDIQPQHF | TGTGCCAGCAGTCAGGGTATGGACATCCAGCCCCAGCATTTT | TRBJ1-5 | - | - | TRBV27
CASSRTSTYNEQFF | TGTGCCAGCAGTAGGACTAGCACCTACAATGAGCAGTTCTTC | TRBJ2-1 | TRBD2 | - | TRBV6-5
CAWSPILANEKLFF | TGTGCCTGGAGTCCCATTCTGGCTAATGAAAAACTGTTTTTT | TRBJ1-4 | - | - | TRBV30
CASTPGTPNQPQHF | TGCGCCAGCACCCCCGGGACCCCCAATCAGCCCCAGCATTTT | TRBJ1-5 | - | - | TRBV10-2
CASSLGDRNTEAFF | TGTGCCAGCAGCTTAGGGGACAGGAACACTGAAGCTTTCTTT | TRBJ1-1 | TRBD1 | - | TRBV11-3
CSASGTGYGYTF | TGCAGTGCTAGTGGGACGGGCTATGGCTACACCTTC | TRBJ1-2 | - | - | TRBV20-1
CASSPQTVAGNTIYF | TGTGCCAGCTCACCTCAGACAGTAGCTGGAAACACCATATATTTT | TRBJ1-3 | - | - | TRBV18
CSVGGGTTDTQYF | TGCAGCGTTGGCGGGGGGACTACAGATACGCAGTATTTT | TRBJ2-3 | TRBD2 | - | TRBV29-1
CASSIEGSPLHF | TGTGCCAGCAGCATAGAGGGTTCACCCCTCCACTTT | TRBJ1-6 | - | - | TRBV7-9
CASSYVLGQGSYEQYF | TGCGCCAGCAGCTATGTGCTGGGACAGGGATCCTACGAGCAGTACTTC | TRBJ2-7 | TRBD1 | once | TRBV4-1